The rows below give T cell receptor beta chains drawn from one sample of a study of regulatory and conventional T cells in RAG deficiency. Sequencing used immunoSEQ multiplex PCR; TCRdb keeps in-frame clones, though not all of them. Of some 19,000 clones in the sample, roughly 87% were seen once. This sample also appeared in a second study, on regulatory T cells.

The sample comprised Tregs sorted from blood. All receptors derive from a human donor in good health. The CDR3 runs from the conserved cysteine through the conserved F or W. The order of the fields is clone size, D gene, V gene, J gene, CDR3 protein, CDR3 DNA. A D gene is named only where the DNA matches it firmly. Expanded clones get a size class; other rows say once, few or many, or leave the size out.

>NA|TRBD2|TRBV6-4|TRBJ2-1
CASSDRDPGTSGRGYGNNEQFF
TGTGCCAGCAGTGACAGAGACCCTGGGACTAGCGGGAGAGGGTATGGGAACAATGAGCAGTTCTTC
>NA|NA|TRBV5-4|TRBJ2-3
CASSMSRQPTDTQYF
TGTGCCAGCAGCATGTCTCGGCAGCCCACAGATACGCAGTATTTT
>NA|NA|TRBV5-4|TRBJ1-2
CASRLLGTNYGYTF
TGTGCCAGCAGACTACTAGGGACTAACTATGGCTACACCTTC
>NA|NA|TRBV29-1|TRBJ1-2
CSDLRGGYTF
TGCAGCGACCTGAGGGGTGGCTACACCTTC
>once|NA|TRBV14|TRBJ2-5
CASSQDLSDLEETQYF
TGTGCCAGCAGCCAAGACTTATCCGATCTCGAAGAGACCCAGTACTTC
>NA|TRBD2|TRBV2|TRBJ2-2
CASSQHRTSGANTGELFF
TGTGCCAGCTCACAACACCGGACTAGCGGGGCGAACACCGGGGAGCTGTTTTTT
>NA|NA|TRBV5-1|TRBJ1-2
CASSSDSTNYGYTF
TGCGCCAGCAGCTCGGACAGTACTAACTATGGCTACACCTTC
>once|NA|TRBV9|TRBJ1-3
CASSVAGSGNTIYF
TGTGCCAGCAGCGTAGCGGGTTCTGGAAACACCATATATTTT
>NA|NA|TRBV30|TRBJ1-4
CACLPATNEKLFF
TGTGCCTGCTTACCTGCAACTAATGAAAAACTGTTTTTT
>NA|NA|TRBV5-1|TRBJ2-7
CASSFKGIYEQYF
TGCGCCAGCAGCTTTAAGGGGATCTACGAGCAGTACTTC
>NA|NA|TRBV28|TRBJ2-3
CASLNGGTSGTDTQYF
TGTGCCAGCCTCAACGGGGGGACATCGGGCACAGATACGCAGTATTTT
>NA|NA|TRBV2|TRBJ1-4
CASSDGSGGNEKLFF
TGTGCCAGCAGTGACGGGAGTGGGGGTAATGAAAAACTGTTTTTT
>NA|TRBD2|TRBV7-6|TRBJ2-1
CASSFGGLAGLNEQFF
TGTGCCAGCAGCTTCGGGGGACTAGCGGGACTTAATGAGCAGTTCTTC
>NA|NA|TRBV5-1|TRBJ1-3
CASSSTGNTIYF
TGCGCCAGCAGCTCGACTGGAAACACCATATATTTT
>NA|TRBD2|TRBV25-1|TRBJ2-7
CASSEFGAGVHEQYF
TGTGCCAGCAGTGAATTTGGAGCGGGAGTCCACGAGCAGTACTTC
>NA|NA|TRBV5-1|TRBJ1-3
CASSLASQGSSGNTIYF
TGCGCCAGCAGCTTGGCCTCTCAGGGGAGCTCTGGAAACACCATATATTTT
>NA|NA|TRBV11-3|TRBJ2-7
CASSFRFSYEQYF
TGTGCCAGCAGCTTCCGCTTCTCCTACGAGCAGTACTTC
>once|NA|TRBV27|TRBJ1-1
CASRWTAARTEAFF
TGTGCCAGCAGATGGACAGCTGCGAGGACTGAAGCTTTCTTT
>NA|NA|TRBV6-1|TRBJ2-5
CASSVGLDKSQYF
TGTGCCAGCAGTGTTGGGCTAGACAAATCCCAGTACTTC
>NA|NA|TRBV28|TRBJ2-7
CASSDTWTDLYEQYF
TGTGCCAGCAGTGATACATGGACTGACCTCTACGAGCAGTACTTC
>NA|TRBD2|TRBV2|TRBJ2-5
CASSGLSGGASETQYF
TGTGCCAGCAGTGGACTGAGCGGGGGGGCGTCAGAGACCCAGTACTTC
>NA|TRBD1|TRBV15|TRBJ1-1
CATSTQGANTEAFF
TGTGCCACCAGCACACAGGGGGCCAACACTGAAGCTTTCTTT
>once|NA|TRBV10-3|TRBJ2-5
CAISEGRLIQETQYF
TGTGCCATCAGTGAAGGGCGGCTGATACAAGAGACCCAGTACTTC
>NA|NA|TRBV5-1|TRBJ1-1
CASSHGTANTEAFF
TGCGCCAGCAGCCATGGGACGGCGAACACTGAAGCTTTCTTT
>NA|NA|TRBV15|TRBJ1-3
CATSRDFVPGKSGNTIYF
TGTGCCACCAGCAGAGATTTTGTGCCTGGGAAGTCTGGAAACACCATATATTTT
>NA|NA|TRBV5-1|TRBJ1-6
CASSFHSPLHF
TGCGCCAGCTCCTTCCATTCACCCCTCCACTTT
>NA|NA|TRBV20-1|TRBJ1-2
CSAAGFYGYTF
TGCAGTGCGGCAGGGTTTTATGGCTACACCTTC
>few|TRBD1|TRBV7-9|TRBJ1-6
CASSNGQGFYNSPLHF
TGTGCCAGCAGTAACGGACAGGGCTTCTATAATTCACCCCTCCACTTT
>NA|NA|TRBV19|TRBJ1-4
CAREIGSTNEKLFF
TGTGCCAGGGAAATTGGAAGTACTAATGAAAAACTGTTTTTT